This T cell receptor beta chain originates from a study of T cells in Graves' hyperthyroidism and ophthalmopathy. RNA transcripts served as the template for amplifying TCR beta CDR3 regions. Researchers ran a first-round RT-PCR on the TCR CDR3 using the HTBI primer set. Each CDR3 protein is one row after TCRdb ran MiXCR on the multiplex PCR reads. The repertoire has about 590,000 distinct CDR3 sequences, about 15% of them found once; the top ten carry around 7.5%. This clonotype was observed many times. Its antigen is unknown. The definition of stable Graves' hyperthyroidism was no ophthalmopathy progression within 18 months. Study-wide points: Most thyroid-expanded clonotypes above 0.001 were also found in blood.

The germline gives CDR1 KGHSH, CDR2 LQKENI. With 5 bases clipped from V and 4 bases from J, the junction kept 5 bases outside the gene matches. The CDR3 loop spans 14 amino acids. Sequencing used blood. The rearrangement links TRBV18 to TRBJ2-1, with TRBD2 identical over 7 bases. The TCR was taken from a woman in her twenties or thirties with Graves' hyperthyroidism. The CDR3 DNA is TGTGCCAGCTCAACCAGAGCGGGGTACAATGAGCAGTTCTTC. Translated, it gives CASSTRAGYNEQFF.